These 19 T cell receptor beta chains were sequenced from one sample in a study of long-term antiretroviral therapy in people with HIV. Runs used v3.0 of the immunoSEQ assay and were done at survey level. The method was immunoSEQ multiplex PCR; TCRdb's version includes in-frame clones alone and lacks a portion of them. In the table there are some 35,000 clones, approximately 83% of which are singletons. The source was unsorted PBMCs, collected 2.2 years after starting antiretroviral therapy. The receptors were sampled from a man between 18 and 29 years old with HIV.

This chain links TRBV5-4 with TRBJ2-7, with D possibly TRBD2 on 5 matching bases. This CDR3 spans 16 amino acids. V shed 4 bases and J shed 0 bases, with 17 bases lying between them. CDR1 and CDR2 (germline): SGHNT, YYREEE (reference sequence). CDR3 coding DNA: TGTGCCAGCAGCCTGGAGACGGGAAGTAGCTCCTACGAGCAGTACTTC. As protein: CASSLETGSSSYEQYF.

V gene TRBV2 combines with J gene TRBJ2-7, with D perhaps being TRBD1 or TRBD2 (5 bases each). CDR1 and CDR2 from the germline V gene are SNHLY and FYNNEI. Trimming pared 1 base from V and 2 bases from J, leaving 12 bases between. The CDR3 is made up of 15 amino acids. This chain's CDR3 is CASSEGPGATYEQYF. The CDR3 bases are TGTGCCAGCAGTGAAGGCCCCGGGGCGACCTACGAGCAGTACTTC.

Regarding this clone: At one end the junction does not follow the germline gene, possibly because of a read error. CDR3 loop: CASSSGVPGGELFF. DNA for the CDR3: TGTGCTAGCAGCTCGGGGGTTCCGGGCGGGGAGCTGTTTTTT. The chain couples TRBV7-7 to TRBJ2-2, with D possibly matching TRBD2 (6 bases). Germline loops: CDR1 SSHAT, CDR2 FNYEAQ (reference sequence). The CDR3 runs to 14 residues.

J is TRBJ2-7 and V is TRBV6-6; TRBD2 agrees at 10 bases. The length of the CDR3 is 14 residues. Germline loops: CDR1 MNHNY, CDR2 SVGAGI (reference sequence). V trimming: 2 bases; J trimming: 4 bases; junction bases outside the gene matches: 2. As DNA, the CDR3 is TGTGCCAGCAGTTACACTAGCGGGATGTACGAGCAGTACTTC. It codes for CASSYTSGMYEQYF.

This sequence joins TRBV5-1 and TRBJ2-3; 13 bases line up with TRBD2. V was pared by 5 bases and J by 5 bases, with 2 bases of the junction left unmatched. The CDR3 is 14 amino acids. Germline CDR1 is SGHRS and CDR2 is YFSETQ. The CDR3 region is CASRRTSGGDTQYF. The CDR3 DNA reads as TGCGCCAGCAGAAGGACTAGCGGGGGAGATACGCAGTATTTT.

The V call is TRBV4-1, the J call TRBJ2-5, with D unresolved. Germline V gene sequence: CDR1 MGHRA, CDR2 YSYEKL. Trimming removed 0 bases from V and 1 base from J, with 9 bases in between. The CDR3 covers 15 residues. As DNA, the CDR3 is TGCGCCAGCAGCCAAGATAGGCTGTTCCAAGAGACCCAGTACTTC. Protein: CASSQDRLFQETQYF.

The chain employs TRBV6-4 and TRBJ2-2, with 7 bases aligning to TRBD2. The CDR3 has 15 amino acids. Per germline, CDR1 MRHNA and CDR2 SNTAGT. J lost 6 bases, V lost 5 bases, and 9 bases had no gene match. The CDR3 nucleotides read TGTGCCAGCAGTCAAAGCGGGGTTGTAGCCGGGGAGCTGTTTTTT. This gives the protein CASSQSGVVAGELFF.

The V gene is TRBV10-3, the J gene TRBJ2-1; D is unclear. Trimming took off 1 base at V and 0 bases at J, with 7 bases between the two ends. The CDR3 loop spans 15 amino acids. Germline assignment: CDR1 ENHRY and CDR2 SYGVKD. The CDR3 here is CAISELGSSYNEQFF. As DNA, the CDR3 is TGTGCCATCAGTGAGTTGGGAAGCTCCTACAATGAGCAGTTCTTC.

The CDR3 loop reads CASSPLSGEQFF. Here the CDR3 DNA reads TGTGCCAGCAGCCCCCTTTCGGGTGAGCAGTTCTTC. J is TRBJ2-1 and V is TRBV2; D is uncertain. Germline V gene data show CDR1 as SNHLY and CDR2 as FYNNEI. Trimming took 6 bases from V and 9 from J, leaving 12 bases between them. This CDR3 is 12 amino acids long.

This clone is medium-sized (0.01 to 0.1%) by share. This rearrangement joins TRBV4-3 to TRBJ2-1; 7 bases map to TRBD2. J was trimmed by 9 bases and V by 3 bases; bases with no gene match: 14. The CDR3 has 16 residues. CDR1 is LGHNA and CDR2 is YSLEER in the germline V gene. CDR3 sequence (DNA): TGCGCCAGCAGCCAGGACGGGAGCGGGAAATTAGGTGAGCAGTTCTTC. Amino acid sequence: CASSQDGSGKLGEQFF.

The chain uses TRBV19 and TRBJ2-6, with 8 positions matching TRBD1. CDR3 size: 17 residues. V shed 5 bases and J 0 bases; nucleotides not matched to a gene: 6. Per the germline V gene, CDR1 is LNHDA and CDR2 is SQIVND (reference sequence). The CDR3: CASSGDRFLSGANVLTF. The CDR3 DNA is TGTGCCAGTAGTGGGGACAGGTTCCTCTCTGGGGCCAACGTCCTGACTTTC.

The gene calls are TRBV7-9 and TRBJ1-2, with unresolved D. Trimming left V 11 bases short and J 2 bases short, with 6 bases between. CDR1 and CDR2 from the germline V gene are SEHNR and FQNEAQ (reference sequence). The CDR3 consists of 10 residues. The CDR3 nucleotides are TGTGCCGCCAGCAACTATGGCTACACCTTC. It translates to CAASNYGYTF.

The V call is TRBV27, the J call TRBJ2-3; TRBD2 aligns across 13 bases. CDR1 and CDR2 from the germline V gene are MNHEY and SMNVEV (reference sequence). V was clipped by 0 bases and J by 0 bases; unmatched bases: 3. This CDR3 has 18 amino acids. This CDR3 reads CASSLSLLAGGSTDTQYF. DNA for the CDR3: TGTGCCAGCAGTTTATCGTTACTAGCGGGGGGGAGCACAGATACGCAGTATTTT.

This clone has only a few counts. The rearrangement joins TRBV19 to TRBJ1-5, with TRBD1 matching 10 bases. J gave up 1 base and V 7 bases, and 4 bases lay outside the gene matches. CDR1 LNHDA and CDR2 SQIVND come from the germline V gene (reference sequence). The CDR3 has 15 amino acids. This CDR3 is CASTRTGGSNQPQHF. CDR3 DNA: TGTGCCAGTACCCGGACAGGGGGAAGCAATCAGCCCCAGCATTTT.

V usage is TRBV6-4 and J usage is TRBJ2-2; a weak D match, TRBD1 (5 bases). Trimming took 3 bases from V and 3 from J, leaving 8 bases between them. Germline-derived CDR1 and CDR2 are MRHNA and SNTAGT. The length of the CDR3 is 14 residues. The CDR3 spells CASSEGVDTGELFF. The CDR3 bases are TGTGCCAGCAGTGAAGGGGTCGACACCGGGGAGCTGTTTTTT.

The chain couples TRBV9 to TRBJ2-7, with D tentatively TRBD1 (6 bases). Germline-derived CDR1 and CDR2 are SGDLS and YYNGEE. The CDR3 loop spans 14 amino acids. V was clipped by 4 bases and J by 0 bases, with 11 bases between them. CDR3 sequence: CASSRRQASYEQYF. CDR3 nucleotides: TGTGCCAGCAGCCGGAGACAGGCCTCCTACGAGCAGTACTTC.

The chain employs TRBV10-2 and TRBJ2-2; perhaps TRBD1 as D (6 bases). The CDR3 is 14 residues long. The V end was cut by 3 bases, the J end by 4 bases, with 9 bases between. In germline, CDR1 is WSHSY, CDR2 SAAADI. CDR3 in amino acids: CASSEGQPTGELFF. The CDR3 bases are TGCGCCAGCAGTGAAGGACAGCCCACCGGGGAGCTGTTTTTT.

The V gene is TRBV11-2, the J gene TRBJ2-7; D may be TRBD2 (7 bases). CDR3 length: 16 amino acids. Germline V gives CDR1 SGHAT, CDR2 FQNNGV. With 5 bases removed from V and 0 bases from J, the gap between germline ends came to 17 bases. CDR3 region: CASSPFFGGLSYEQYF. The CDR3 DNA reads TGTGCCAGCAGCCCATTCTTCGGGGGGCTCTCCTACGAGCAGTACTTC. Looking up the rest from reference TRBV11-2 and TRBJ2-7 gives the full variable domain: EAGVAQSPRYKIIEKRQSVAFWCNPISGHATLYWYQQILGQGPKLLIQFQNNGVVDDSQLPKDRFSAERLKGVDSTLKIQPAKLEDSAVYLCASSPFFGGLSYEQYFGPGTRLTVT.

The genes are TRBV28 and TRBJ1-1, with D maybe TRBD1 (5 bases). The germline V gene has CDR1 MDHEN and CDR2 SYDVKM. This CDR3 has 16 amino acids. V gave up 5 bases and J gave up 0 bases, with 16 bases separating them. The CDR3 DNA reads TGTGCCAGCAGTGTACCCGGTAGACAGATGAACACTGAAGCTTTCTTT. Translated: CASSVPGRQMNTEAFF.